This section outlines one T cell receptor (beta chain) sequence together with its context. The antigen remains unidentified. The data are from a study of T cell responses to AZD1222 COVID-19 vaccine. Study-wide points: An increase in Spike-specific TCR breadth and depth was observed after two AZD1222 doses. Spike was spanned by vaccine-associated CD4 TCRs, with dominance at 160-218 and 743-854. It was only a handful of AZD1222 recipients who were seropositive at baseline.

V dropped 1 base and J dropped 8; count of bases not matched to a gene: 8. The CDR3 covers 15 residues. Per germline, CDR1 SGHRS and CDR2 YFSETQ. Assay: immunoSEQ multiplex PCR; the TCRdb copy retains only in-frame clones and omits some. Here the sample spans 100,000 to 150,000 clones, approximately 92% being singletons. The rearrangement joins TRBV5-1 to TRBJ2-1; 8 bases are a match to TRBD2. Sequencing used peripheral blood, obtained on day 0 of AZD1222 vaccination. This receptor was taken from an adult in good health. CDR3 protein: CASSLLGLDSHEQFF. CDR3 sequence (DNA): TGCGCCAGCAGCTTGTTGGGACTAGATTCCCATGAGCAGTTCTTC.